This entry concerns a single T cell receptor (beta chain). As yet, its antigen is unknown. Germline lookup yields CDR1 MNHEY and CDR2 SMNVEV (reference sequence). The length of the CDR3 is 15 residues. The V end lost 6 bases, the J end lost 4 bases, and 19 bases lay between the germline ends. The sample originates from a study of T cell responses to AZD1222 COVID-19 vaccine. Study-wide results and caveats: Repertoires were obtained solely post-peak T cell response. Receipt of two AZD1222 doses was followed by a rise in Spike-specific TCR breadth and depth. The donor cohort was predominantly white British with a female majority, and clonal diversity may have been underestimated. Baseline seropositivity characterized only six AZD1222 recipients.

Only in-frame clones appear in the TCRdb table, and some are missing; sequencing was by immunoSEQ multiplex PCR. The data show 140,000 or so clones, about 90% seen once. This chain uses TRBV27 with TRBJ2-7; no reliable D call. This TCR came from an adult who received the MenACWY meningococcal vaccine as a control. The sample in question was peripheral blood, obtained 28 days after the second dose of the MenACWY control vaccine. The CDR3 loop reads CASSLSPPSDYEQYF. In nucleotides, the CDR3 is TGTGCCAGCAGCCTTTCCCCCCCTTCGGATTACGAGCAGTACTTC.